The 20 T cell receptor beta chains reported below all come from one sample, sequenced in a study of early T cells in non-severe SARS-CoV-2 infection. A single record per CDR3 protein comes from TCRdb applying MiXCR to the 5' RACE reads. The sample comprises about 50,000 distinct CDR3 sequences, 9.5% to 12% of which are singletons, and roughly 13% rests with the top ten. Sequencing was performed on whole blood. The receptors derive from an adult who was a healthcare worker with PCR-confirmed SARS-CoV-2 infection or an uninfected control (not recorded which).

This clonotype was counted at least ten times. CDR3 loop: CASSPIAGEFNEQFF. In nucleotides, the CDR3 is TGTGCCAGCAGCCCTATAGCGGGGGAGTTCAATGAGCAGTTCTTC. The chain is built from TRBV7-2 and TRBJ2-1, with 9 bases lining up with TRBD2. The CDR3 has 15 amino acids. The V gene end was trimmed by 5 bases and the J gene end by 6 bases; junction bases not matched to a gene: 8. Per germline, CDR1 SGHTA and CDR2 FQGNSA.

This rearrangement joins TRBV28 to TRBJ1-1; no reliable D call. Deletions cut 1 base from V and 9 bases from J, with 6 bases between. Per the germline V gene, CDR1 is MDHEN and CDR2 is SYDVKM. The CDR3 totals 11 residues. CDR3 bases: TGTGCCAGCAGTTTATCCGGCAAAGCTTTCTTT. Translation: CASSLSGKAFF.

This clonotype occurred a few times. This chain uses TRBV7-6 with TRBJ2-5; tentative D call: TRBD2 (6 bases). V lost 1 base and J 4 bases, leaving 13 bases between the germline ends. This CDR3 is 15 amino acids long. CDR1 and CDR2 from the germline V gene are SGHVS and FNYEAQ. The CDR3 here is CASSLEVEEGETQYF. The CDR3 DNA sequence: TGTGCCAGCAGCTTAGAAGTGGAGGAGGGAGAGACCCAGTACTTC.

This clonotype was observed many times. The chain recombines TRBV20-1 with TRBJ2-3, with TRBD1 matching over 7 bases. The CDR3 extends over 13 amino acids. Per the germline V gene, CDR1 is DFQATT and CDR2 is SNEGSKA (reference sequence). J was trimmed by 2 bases and V by 4 bases; bases with no gene match: 3. CDR3 sequence reads: CSAKGANTDTQYF. CDR3 nucleotides: TGCAGTGCTAAGGGGGCCAACACAGATACGCAGTATTTT.

This clonotype was observed a few times. The chain couples TRBV12-3 or TRBV12-4 to TRBJ2-1; D not certain. V shed 5 bases and J shed 10 bases, with 12 bases lying between them. CDR3 length: 12 residues. CDR3 sequence reads: CASSQSSVEQFF. CDR3 DNA sequence: TGTGCCAGCAGTCAATCCTCTGTCGAGCAGTTCTTC.

This clonotype was found many times. CDR3 sequence (DNA): TGTGCCAGCAACACCCGGGACAGGAGTGCCGATAGCAATCAGCCCCAGCATTTT. Translated: CASNTRDRSADSNQPQHF. The chain uses TRBV6-2 or TRBV6-3 and TRBJ1-5; TRBD1 matches at 8 bases. V lost 7 bases, J lost 0 bases, and 14 bases stayed unmatched. Germline V gives CDR1 MNHEY, CDR2 SVGEGT. The CDR3 extends over 18 amino acids.

Here the CDR3 DNA reads TGTGCCAGCAGCTTACAACGCGGGAGTGAAGAGCAGTACTTC. Translation gives CASSLQRGSEEQYF. This chain uses TRBV7-2 with TRBJ2-7; 7 bases line up with TRBD2. From germline, CDR1 is SGHTA and CDR2 FQGNSA. The CDR3 runs to 14 residues. V was pared by 2 bases and J by 7 bases, with 8 bases of the junction left unmatched.

This clonotype was observed at least ten times. CDR3 residues: CASSEARQGEAFF. For the CDR3, the DNA is TGTGCCAGCAGTGAAGCCCGACAGGGGGAAGCTTTCTTT. V usage is TRBV2 and J usage is TRBJ1-1, with TRBD1 identical over 8 bases. The germline CDR1 and CDR2 sequences are SNHLY and FYNNEI. This CDR3 has 13 amino acids. V gave up 0 bases and J gave up 8 bases; unmatched junction bases: 2.

The V call is TRBV12-3 or TRBV12-4, the J call TRBJ1-5; D not resolved. The CDR3 consists of 14 residues. V was shortened by 1 base and J by 2 bases, with 6 bases between the two germline ends. The CDR3 nucleotides read TGTGCCAGCAGTTTAGTTCCTGGCAATCAGCCCCAGCATTTT. Protein: CASSLVPGNQPQHF.

The J gene is TRBJ1-6, the V gene TRBV4-1, with D possibly matching TRBD1 (6 bases). The CDR3 runs to 15 residues. Per the germline V gene, CDR1 is MGHRA and CDR2 is YSYEKL. Trimming took off 6 bases at V and 5 bases at J, with 14 bases between the two ends. The CDR3 DNA follows: TGCGCCAGCAGGACATGGACAGCGAATAATTCACCCCTCCACTTT. Translated: CASRTWTANNSPLHF.

This clonotype was seen ten or more times. The rearrangement uses TRBV7-8 and TRBJ1-1, with TRBD1 identical over 10 bases. V was clipped by 4 bases and J by 1 base; unmatched bases: 3. The CDR3 is made up of 15 amino acids. Germline CDR1 reads SGHVS; CDR2 reads FQNEAQ. CDR3 DNA: TGTGCCAGCAGCTCCCGGACAGGGGGGAACACTGAAGCTTTCTTT. This gives the protein CASSSRTGGNTEAFF.

This clonotype was seen more than once but under ten times. V and J are TRBV20-1 and TRBJ2-7; 8 nucleotides match TRBD1. The CDR3 has 15 amino acids. The V gene's germline CDR1 is DFQATT and CDR2 SNEGSKA (reference sequence). J gave up 3 bases and V 1 base, and 8 bases lay outside the gene matches. CDR3 residues: CSARAPGQANYEQYF. The CDR3 DNA follows: TGCAGTGCTAGAGCCCCGGGACAGGCGAACTACGAGCAGTACTTC.

The chain has TRBV20-1 and TRBJ1-1; D gene unclear. The CDR3 totals 13 residues. V was shortened by 5 bases and J by 0 bases, with 10 bases between the two germline ends. In germline, CDR1 is DFQATT, CDR2 SNEGSKA (reference sequence). DNA of the CDR3: TGCAGTGCTCCGTTGACATTGAACACTGAAGCTTTCTTT. Translating gives CSAPLTLNTEAFF.

This clonotype was counted at least ten times. The J gene is TRBJ2-3, the V gene TRBV6-6; D gene unclear. The CDR3 contains 13 residues. Trimming removed 7 bases from V and 9 bases from J, with 17 bases in between. Germline assignment: CDR1 MNHNY and CDR2 SVGAGI (reference sequence). In DNA form, the CDR3 reads TGTGCCAGCACACCCAAATTCCGAGGCACGCAGTATTTT. It is translated as CASTPKFRGTQYF.

This clonotype was observed many times. The gene calls are TRBV20-1 and TRBJ1-1, with D uncertain. Trimming cost V 1 base and J 1 base, with 10 bases left between them. Per germline, CDR1 DFQATT and CDR2 SNEGSKA (reference sequence). CDR3 length equals 14 residues. The CDR3 region is CSARVGTQNTEAFF. The DNA for the CDR3 is TGCAGTGCTAGAGTCGGCACCCAGAACACTGAAGCTTTCTTT.

This clonotype was seen more than once but under ten times. The rearrangement joins TRBV20-1 to TRBJ2-1; 7 nucleotides match TRBD2. V lost 0 bases and J lost 6; bases outside the gene matches: 2. From germline, CDR1 is DFQATT and CDR2 SNEGSKA (reference sequence). The CDR3 contains 13 residues. CDR3 coding DNA: TGCAGTGCTAGAGATTGGGGGGGCAATGAGCAGTTCTTC. Its translation: CSARDWGGNEQFF.

This clonotype was seen repeatedly, ten times or more. This rearrangement joins TRBV19 to TRBJ1-5; D gene unclear. The V and J ends lost 1 base and 4 bases respectively, with 14 bases between them. The CDR3 is made up of 16 amino acids. Germline V gene lookup returns CDR1 LNHDA and CDR2 SQIVND (reference sequence). CDR3 sequence reads: CASSIGTSLRNQPQHF. The CDR3 nucleotides read TGTGCCAGTAGTATAGGAACCAGTCTAAGGAATCAGCCCCAGCATTTT. Combining the CDR3 with reference TRBV19 and TRBJ1-5 gives the whole variable domain DGGITQSPKYLFRKEGQNVTLSCEQNLNHDAMYWYRQDPGQGLRLIYYSQIVNDFQKGDIAEGYSVSREKKESFPLTVTSAQKNPTAFYLCASSIGTSLRNQPQHFGDGTRLSIL.

The chain employs TRBV5-1 and TRBJ2-7, with D perhaps matching TRBD2 (5 bases). The CDR3 covers 14 residues. Per germline, CDR1 SGHRS and CDR2 YFSETQ. The germline V and J ends were trimmed by 3 bases and 6 bases, with 16 bases remaining between them. DNA for the CDR3: TGCGCCAGCAGCTCTACCCAGGTTCTAGCCGAGCAGTACTTC. Amino acid sequence: CASSSTQVLAEQYF.

This clonotype has at least ten counts. The gene calls are TRBV4-3 and TRBJ1-2, with D unclear. The CDR3 is 19 amino acids. Germline lookup yields CDR1 LGHNA and CDR2 YSLEER. Trimming left V 0 bases short and J 2 bases short, with 22 bases between. The DNA for the CDR3 is TGCGCCAGCAGCCAAGACTTTCCTCACAACCGGGATTCCAACTATGGCTACACCTTC. Its translation: CASSQDFPHNRDSNYGYTF.

The chain recombines TRBV7-3 with TRBJ2-3; the match to TRBD2 covers 10 bases. Germline CDR1 and CDR2: SGHTA and FQGTGA. The junction had 2 bases not matched to a gene; V was cut back by 2 bases and J by 0 bases. There are 16 residues in the CDR3. The CDR3 DNA reads TGTGCCAGCAGCTTACTAGCGGGGGTAAGCACAGATACGCAGTATTTT. Translation: CASSLLAGVSTDTQYF.